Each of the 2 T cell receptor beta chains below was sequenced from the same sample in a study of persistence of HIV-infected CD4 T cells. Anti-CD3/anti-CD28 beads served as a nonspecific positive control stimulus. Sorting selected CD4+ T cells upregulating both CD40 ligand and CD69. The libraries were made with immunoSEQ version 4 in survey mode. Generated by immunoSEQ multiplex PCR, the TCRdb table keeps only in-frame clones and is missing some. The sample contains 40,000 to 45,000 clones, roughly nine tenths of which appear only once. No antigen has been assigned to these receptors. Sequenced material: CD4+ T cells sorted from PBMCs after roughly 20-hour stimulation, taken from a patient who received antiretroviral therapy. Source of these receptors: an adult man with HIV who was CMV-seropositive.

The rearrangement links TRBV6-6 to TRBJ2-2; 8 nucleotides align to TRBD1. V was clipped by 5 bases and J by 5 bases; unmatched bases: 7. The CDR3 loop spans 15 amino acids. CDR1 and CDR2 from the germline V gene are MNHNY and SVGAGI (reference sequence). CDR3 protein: CASSMPGQATGELFF. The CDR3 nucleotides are TGTGCCAGCAGTATGCCGGGACAGGCAACCGGGGAGCTGTTTTTT.

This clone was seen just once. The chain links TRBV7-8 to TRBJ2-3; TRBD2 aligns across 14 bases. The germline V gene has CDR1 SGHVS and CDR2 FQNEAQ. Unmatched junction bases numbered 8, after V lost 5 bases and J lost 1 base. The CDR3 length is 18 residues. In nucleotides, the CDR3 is TGTGCCAGCAGCCTTCGACTAGCGGGGGGGCGGGGCACAGATACGCAGTATTTT. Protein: CASSLRLAGGRGTDTQYF.